A single sample gave rise to the 4 T cell receptor beta chains below, sequenced in a study of cytomegalovirus exposure and HLA in healthy donors. In the PCR, 60 Vbeta and 13 Jbeta primers were used. Sequencing was performed with immunoSEQ multiplex PCR; in TCRdb, only in-frame clones are kept and a portion is missing. The sample yields 84,000 or so clones, roughly 80% seen once. Sequencing was carried out using PBMCs. The receptor source for this set is a young man in good health and CMV-seronegative.

Note on this clone: At one boundary the junction diverges from the germline segment, which might be a read error. The chain uses TRBV7-9 and TRBJ2-1, with 7 nucleotides matching TRBD1. Germline V gene data show CDR1 as SEHNR and CDR2 as FQNEAQ (reference sequence). The CDR3 has 13 residues. CDR3 residues: CSSSPPTGYEQFF. The CDR3 nucleotides are TGTTCCAGCAGCCCCCCGACAGGGTATGAGCAGTTCTTC. The full variable domain, in which reference TRBV7-9 and TRBJ2-1 provide the parts outside the CDR3, is DTGVSQNPRHKITKRGQNVTFRCDPISEHNRLYWYRQTLGQGPEFLTYFQNEAQLEKSRLLSDRFSAERPKGSFSTLEIQRTEQGDSAMYLCSSSPPTGYEQFFGPGTRLTVL.

This chain links TRBV7-2 with TRBJ1-3; D might be TRBD1 (6 bases). This CDR3 region has 14 residues. V lost 5 bases and J lost 3, with 11 bases in between. The germline V gene has CDR1 SGHTA and CDR2 FQGNSA. The CDR3 DNA is TGTGCCAGCAGCGAGGGGGTTTTTGGAAACACCATATATTTT. Its protein product is CASSEGVFGNTIYF. The whole variable domain, filled in from reference TRBV7-2 and TRBJ1-3, reads GAGVSQSPSNKVTEKGKDVELRCDPISGHTALYWYRQSLGQGLEFLIYFQGNSAPDKSGLPSDRFSAERTGGSVSTLTIQRTQQEDSAVYLCASSEGVFGNTIYFGEGSWLTVV.

The chain has TRBV6-4 and TRBJ2-6; tentative D call: TRBD2 (6 bases). The germline V gene encodes CDR1 MRHNA and CDR2 SNTAGT. Trimming removed 3 bases from V and 2 bases from J, with 11 bases in between. CDR3 length equals 16 residues. The CDR3 coding sequence is TGTGCCAGCAGTGAGGAGGCGGGGACTGGGGCCAACGTCCTGACTTTC. Encoded protein: CASSEEAGTGANVLTF.

This chain uses TRBV10-3 with TRBJ2-3, with 8 nucleotides matching TRBD2. This CDR3 is 13 amino acids long. The trim removed 8 bases at V and 2 bases at J, leaving 3 bases unmatched. Germline V gene data show CDR1 as ENHRY and CDR2 as SYGVKD. The CDR3 protein is CAIRGGATDTQYF. CDR3 coding DNA: TGTGCCATCCGGGGGGGGGCCACAGATACGCAGTATTTT.